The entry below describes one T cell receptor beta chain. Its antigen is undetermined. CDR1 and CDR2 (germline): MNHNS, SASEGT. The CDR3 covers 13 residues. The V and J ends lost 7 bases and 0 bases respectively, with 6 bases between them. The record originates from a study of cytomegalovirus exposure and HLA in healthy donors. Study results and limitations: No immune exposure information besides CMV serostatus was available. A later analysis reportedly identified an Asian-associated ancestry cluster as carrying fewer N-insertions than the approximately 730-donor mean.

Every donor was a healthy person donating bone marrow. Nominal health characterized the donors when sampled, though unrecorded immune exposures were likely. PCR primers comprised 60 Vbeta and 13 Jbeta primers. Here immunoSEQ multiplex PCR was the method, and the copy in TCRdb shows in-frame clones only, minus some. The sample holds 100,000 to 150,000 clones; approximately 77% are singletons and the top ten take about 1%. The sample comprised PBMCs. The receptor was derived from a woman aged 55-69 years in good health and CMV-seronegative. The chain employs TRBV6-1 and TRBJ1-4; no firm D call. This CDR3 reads CASKWPTNEKLFF. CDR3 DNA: TGTGCCAGCAAGTGGCCAACTAATGAAAAACTGTTTTTT.